This is a list of T cell receptor beta chains from one sample in a study of read filtering for tumor transcriptome and immune sequencing. Using its own MiXCR run on the reads, TCRdb lists one record per CDR3 protein. The data contain more than 100,000 distinct CDR3 sequences, around 14% of them singletons. The sequencing sample was made of a population of CD138-negative cells sorted from bone marrow. These receptors originate from a donor older than 35 with multiple myeloma. Both conserved end residues are part of each CDR3. A D gene is named only where the DNA matches it firmly. Clone size, where shown, is once, few, many, or a class for clones that have expanded.

clone_size,v_call,j_call,d_call,cdr3_nt,cdr3_aa
many,TRBV20-1,TRBJ2-5,TRBD1,TGCAGTGCACGGACAGGGGGAGAGACCCAGTACTTC,CSARTGGETQYF
-,TRBV5-1,TRBJ1-1,-,TGCGCCAGCAGCTCTGACTGCGACATTTGGACTTTGAACACTGAAGCTTTCTTT,CASSSDCDIWTLNTEAFF
many,TRBV18,TRBJ2-1,-,TGTGCCAGCTCACCCCAAGGCAGCTACAATGAGCAGTTCTTC,CASSPQGSYNEQFF
few,TRBV13,TRBJ2-3,-,TGTGCCAGCAGCCCTGACAGGGGGCACAGCGGGAGGACTAGCACAGATACGCAGTATTTT,CASSPDRGHSGRTSTDTQYF
many,TRBV12-3/TRBV12-4,TRBJ1-6,-,TGTGCCAGCGGTTTATTCGAGAATTCACCCCTCCACTTT,CASGLFENSPLHF
many,TRBV12-3/TRBV12-4,TRBJ2-1,TRBD2,TGTGCCAGCAGTTTAGCTGAGTGGTCTAGCGGGACCTACAATGAGCAGTTCTTC,CASSLAEWSSGTYNEQFF
many,TRBV7-2,TRBJ2-1,-,TGTGCCAGCAGCTCCACGGGGCATCCCTACAATGAGCAGTTCTTC,CASSSTGHPYNEQFF
few,TRBV14,TRBJ2-2,TRBD1,TGTGCCAGCAGCCTCCGGACAGGGCCCACCGGGGAGCTGTTTTTT,CASSLRTGPTGELFF
many,TRBV7-8,TRBJ2-3,TRBD2,TGTGCCAGCAGCGGGCCGGGACTAGCGGGAGTCGGGGCAGATACGCAGTATTTT,CASSGPGLAGVGADTQYF
many,TRBV19,TRBJ2-1,-,TGTGCCAGTAGTATGTCGGGCAACTACAATGAGCAGTTCTTC,CASSMSGNYNEQFF
-,TRBV7-9,TRBJ2-1,-,TGTGCCAGCAGCTTAGTTACTTCCTACAATGAGCAGTTCTTC,CASSLVTSYNEQFF
many,TRBV19,TRBJ1-6,-,TGTGCCAGTAGTATAGGGCGCGGATCACCCCTCCACTTT,CASSIGRGSPLHF
many,TRBV10-3,TRBJ2-1,TRBD2,TGTGCCATCAGTGAGACTAGCGGAGGAAACAATGAGCAGTTCTTC,CAISETSGGNNEQFF
many,TRBV27,TRBJ2-1,TRBD2,TGTGCCAGCAGTTTTCCCGGGACTACCCCGTTCTTC,CASSFPGTTPFF
many,TRBV30,TRBJ2-7,-,TGTGCCTGGACTTTACGAGAGGGATCCCCCTACGAGCAGTACTTC,CAWTLREGSPYEQYF
many,TRBV9,TRBJ1-6,-,TGTGCCAGCAGCCCCCAAGGAGGCCGGTCCTATAATTCACCCCTCCACTTT,CASSPQGGRSYNSPLHF
many,TRBV20-1,TRBJ2-3,-,TGCAGTGCTAGCTTGCCGGGAAGACTAAGCACAGATACGCAGTATTTT,CSASLPGRLSTDTQYF
many,TRBV11-3,TRBJ2-1,TRBD2,TGTGCCAGCAGCGGCCTACTAGCGGGAGCCTACAATGAGCAGTTCTTC,CASSGLLAGAYNEQFF
many,TRBV27,TRBJ2-2,-,TGTGCCAGCAGTTTGAGGGACATAAACACCGGGGAGCTGTTTTTT,CASSLRDINTGELFF
few,TRBV5-1,TRBJ2-3,TRBD1,TGCGCCAGCACCCAAAGGGGACAGACCACAGATACGCAGTATTTT,CASTQRGQTTDTQYF
many,TRBV11-2,TRBJ2-2,-,TGTGCCAGCAGCTCCAGGGTGGAGAACACCGGGGAGCTGTTTTTT,CASSSRVENTGELFF
-,TRBV27,TRBJ1-1,-,TGTGCCAGCATCGCATCGGGTGACGCTGAAGCTTTCTTT,CASIASGDAEAFF
many,TRBV5-1,TRBJ2-1,TRBD2,TGCGCCACCAAGCACGCTAGCGGGAGCTACAATGAGCAGTTCTTC,CATKHASGSYNEQFF
many,TRBV14,TRBJ2-1,-,TGTGCCAGCAGCCAAGATGCGCAAGATGAGCAGTTCTTC,CASSQDAQDEQFF
-,TRBV12-3/TRBV12-4,TRBJ2-5,-,TGTGCCAGCAGTGGGAATGGGGAGACCCAGTACTTC,CASSGNGETQYF
few,TRBV7-6,TRBJ2-2,TRBD2,TGTGCCAGCAGCTCGTTAGCGGGAGGGCCCGGGGAGCTGTTTTTT,CASSSLAGGPGELFF
-,TRBV7-8,TRBJ2-1,-,TGTGCCAGCAGCCCCCCTGCAAGCGGCAACGAGCAGTTCTTC,CASSPPASGNEQFF
-,TRBV20-1,TRBJ2-3,TRBD2,TGCAGCGTCAGCCGAGCGGGAATAGATACGCAGTATTTT,CSVSRAGIDTQYF
few,TRBV7-8,TRBJ2-3,-,TGTGCCAGCAGCTTGGTTCGACAGCGCACAGATACGCAGTATTTT,CASSLVRQRTDTQYF
-,TRBV6-5,TRBJ2-2,-,TGTGCCAGCAGGCTAGCGCTTACGAACACCGGGGAGCTGTTTTTT,CASRLALTNTGELFF
many,TRBV20-1,TRBJ2-1,-,TGCAGTGCTAGAGACCCGACCCAGGGTGAGCAGTTCTTC,CSARDPTQGEQFF
many,TRBV5-1,TRBJ2-1,-,TGCGCCAGCAGCTTGGCGAGACAGGAGGATGAGCAGTTCTTC,CASSLARQEDEQFF
-,TRBV7-8,TRBJ2-1,TRBD2,TGTGCCAGCAGCTTGAAGAGGACTAGCGAGATAAGTGATGAGCAGTCCTTC,CASSLKRTSEISDEQSF
many,TRBV19,TRBJ2-1,-,TGTGCCAGTAGTATCGTGACTCGGTCCTACAATGAGCAGTTCTTC,CASSIVTRSYNEQFF
many,TRBV24-1,TRBJ2-7,-,TGTGCCACCAGTGGGAATCAAAGGACGAGCGAGCAGTACTTC,CATSGNQRTSEQYF
many,TRBV29-1,TRBJ2-1,TRBD2,TGCAGCGTTGAAGATTCAGCGGGAGTAAACTACAATGAGCAGTTCTTC,CSVEDSAGVNYNEQFF
many,TRBV20-1,TRBJ2-5,-,TGCAGTGCTAGAGATCGACATAAGGCGTACTTC,CSARDRHKAYF
many,TRBV7-9,TRBJ2-3,TRBD2,TGTGCCAGCAGCTTAGCGGGAGGGCCTACAGATACGCAGTATTTT,CASSLAGGPTDTQYF
many,TRBV7-9,TRBJ2-7,-,TGTGCCAGCAGCTTAGGCGGGGGCACCAACTACGAGCAGTACTTC,CASSLGGGTNYEQYF
many,TRBV20-1,TRBJ2-1,TRBD2,TGCAGTGCTGGGGTTAGCGGGAGATTCAATGAGCAGTTCTTC,CSAGVSGRFNEQFF
many,TRBV5-1,TRBJ1-5,-,TGCGCCAGCAGCTTGGACGGTAATAGCAATCAGCCCCAGCATTTT,CASSLDGNSNQPQHF
many,TRBV20-1,TRBJ2-7,TRBD2,TGCAGTGCTAGACTAGCGGGCGGCGAGCAGTACTTC,CSARLAGGEQYF
many,TRBV7-3,TRBJ2-1,-,TGTGCCAGCAGCTATGGGACTGACAATGAGCAGTTCTTC,CASSYGTDNEQFF
many,TRBV5-4,TRBJ2-7,TRBD1,TGTGCCAGCAGCGTGGACAGGTTCGGCTACGAGCAGTACTTC,CASSVDRFGYEQYF
many,TRBV9,TRBJ1-1,-,TGTGCCAGCAGCGTAGAATGGGGGGCGAACACTGAAGCTTTCTTT,CASSVEWGANTEAFF
-,TRBV19,TRBJ2-2,-,TGTGCCAGTATTACTAGGGCCGGGGAGCTGTTTTTT,CASITRAGELFF
many,TRBV4-1,TRBJ1-1,-,TGCGCCAGCAGCCAAGAGTCAGCCGGGGGAAGGACTGAAGCTTTCTTT,CASSQESAGGRTEAFF
many,TRBV5-1,TRBJ2-6,-,TGCGCCAGCAGCACGAGGACGGAGCTCTCTGGGGCCAACGTCCTGACTTTC,CASSTRTELSGANVLTF
many,TRBV9,TRBJ2-7,TRBD2,TGTGCCAGCAGCGCCCTTGGACTAGCGGGAGTGGACGGGCAGTACTTC,CASSALGLAGVDGQYF
many,TRBV12-3/TRBV12-4,TRBJ2-7,-,TGTGCCAGCAGTGCCTTAAGCTCCTACGAGCAGTACTTC,CASSALSSYEQYF